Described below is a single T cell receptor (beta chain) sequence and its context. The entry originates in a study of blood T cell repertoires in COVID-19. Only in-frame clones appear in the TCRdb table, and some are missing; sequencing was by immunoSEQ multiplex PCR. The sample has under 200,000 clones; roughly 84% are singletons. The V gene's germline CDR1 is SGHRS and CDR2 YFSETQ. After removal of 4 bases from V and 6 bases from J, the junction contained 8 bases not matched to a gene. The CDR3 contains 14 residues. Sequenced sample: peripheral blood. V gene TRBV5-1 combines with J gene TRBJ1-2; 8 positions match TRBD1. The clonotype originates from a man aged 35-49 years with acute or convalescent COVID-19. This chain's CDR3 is CASSADRGADGYTF. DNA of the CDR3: TGCGCCAGCAGCGCCGACAGGGGCGCTGATGGCTACACCTTC.